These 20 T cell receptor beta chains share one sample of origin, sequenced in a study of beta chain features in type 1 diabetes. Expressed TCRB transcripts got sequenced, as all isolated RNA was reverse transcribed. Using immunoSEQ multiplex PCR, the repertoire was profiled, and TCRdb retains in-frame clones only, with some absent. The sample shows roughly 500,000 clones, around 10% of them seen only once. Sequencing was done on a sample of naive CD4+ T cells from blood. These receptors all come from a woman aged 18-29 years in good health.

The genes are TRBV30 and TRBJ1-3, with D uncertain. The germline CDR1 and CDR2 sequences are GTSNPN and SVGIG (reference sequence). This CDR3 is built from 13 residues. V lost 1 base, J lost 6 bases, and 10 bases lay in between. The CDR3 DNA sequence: TGTGCCTGGAGTGCCGGGTCTCTAAACACCATATATTTT. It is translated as CAWSAGSLNTIYF.

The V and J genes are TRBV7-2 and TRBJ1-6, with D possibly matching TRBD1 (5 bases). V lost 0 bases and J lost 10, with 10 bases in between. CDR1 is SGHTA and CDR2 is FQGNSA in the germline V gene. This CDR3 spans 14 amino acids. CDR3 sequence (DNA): TGTGCCAGCAGCTTAGCGGGGCTCGGCTCACCCCTCCACTTT. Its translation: CASSLAGLGSPLHF. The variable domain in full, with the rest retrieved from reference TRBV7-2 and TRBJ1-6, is GAGVSQSPSNKVTEKGKDVELRCDPISGHTALYWYRQSLGQGLEFLIYFQGNSAPDKSGLPSDRFSAERTGGSVSTLTIQRTQQEDSAVYLCASSLAGLGSPLHFGNGTRLTVT.

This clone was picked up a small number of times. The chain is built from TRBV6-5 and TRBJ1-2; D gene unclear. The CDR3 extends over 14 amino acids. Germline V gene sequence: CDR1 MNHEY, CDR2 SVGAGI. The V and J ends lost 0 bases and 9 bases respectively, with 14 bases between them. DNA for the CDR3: TGTGCCAGCAGTTACTCAAGCGGCGGAGGACGCTACACCTTC. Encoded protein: CASSYSSGGGRYTF.

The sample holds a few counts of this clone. The CDR3 DNA reads TGTGCCAGCAGCAAACGCAGGGGGCGCGCAGATACGCAGTATTTT. Protein product: CASSKRRGRADTQYF. The chain has TRBV11-2 and TRBJ2-3; TRBD1 agrees at 8 bases. After removal of 5 bases from V and 4 bases from J, the junction contained 8 bases not matched to a gene. The CDR3 is made up of 15 amino acids. Looked up from germline, CDR1 is SGHAT and CDR2 is FQNNGV. Supplemented by reference TRBV11-2 and TRBJ2-3, the full variable domain reads EAGVAQSPRYKIIEKRQSVAFWCNPISGHATLYWYQQILGQGPKLLIQFQNNGVVDDSQLPKDRFSAERLKGVDSTLKIQPAKLEDSAVYLCASSKRRGRADTQYFGPGTRLTVL.

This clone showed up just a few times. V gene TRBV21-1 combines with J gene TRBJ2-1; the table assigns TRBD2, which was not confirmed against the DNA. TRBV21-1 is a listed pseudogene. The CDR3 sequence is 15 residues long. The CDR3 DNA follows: TGTGCCAGCAGCAACCGGCGGGGCCCCCTAGTCGGGCAGTTCTTC. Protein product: CASSNRRGPLVGQFF.

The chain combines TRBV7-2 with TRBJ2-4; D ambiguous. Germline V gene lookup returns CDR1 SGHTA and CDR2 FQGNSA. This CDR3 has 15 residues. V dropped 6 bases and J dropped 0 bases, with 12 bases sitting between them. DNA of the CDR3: TGTGCCAGCAGTTACACAGTTTCAGCCAAAAACATTCAGTACTTC. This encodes CASSYTVSAKNIQYF.

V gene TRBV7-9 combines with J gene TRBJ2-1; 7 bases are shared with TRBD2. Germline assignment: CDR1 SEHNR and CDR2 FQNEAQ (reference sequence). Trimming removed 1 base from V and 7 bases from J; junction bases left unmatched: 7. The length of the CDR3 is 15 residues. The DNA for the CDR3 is TGTGCCAGCAGCTTAGTGACTAGCAAGAAGAATGAGCAGTTCTTC. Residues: CASSLVTSKKNEQFF.

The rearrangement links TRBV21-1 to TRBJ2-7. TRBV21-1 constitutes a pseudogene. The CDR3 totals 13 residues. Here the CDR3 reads CASSKGSGYEQYV. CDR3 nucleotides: TGTGCCAGCAGCAAAGGTTCGGGCTACGAGCAGTACGTC.

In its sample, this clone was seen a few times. For the CDR3, the DNA is TGTGCCAGCAGTGGGCAGGGGCTTAATGAAAAACTGTTTTTT. It specifies CASSGQGLNEKLFF. This sequence joins TRBV2 and TRBJ1-4, with TRBD1 as a possible D gene (6 bases). Deletions cut 4 bases from V and 4 bases from J, with 10 bases between. The CDR3 totals 14 residues. Germline V gene data show CDR1 as SNHLY and CDR2 as FYNNEI.

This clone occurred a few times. In nucleotides, the CDR3 is TGTGCCAGCAGCCCTGGGACAGCTCCACTCAATGAGCAGTTCTTC. As protein: CASSPGTAPLNEQFF. This rearrangement joins TRBV7-7 to TRBJ2-1; 7 positions agree with TRBD1. After removal of 5 bases from V and 6 bases from J, the junction contained 10 bases not matched to a gene. The germline V gene encodes CDR1 SSHAT and CDR2 FNYEAQ (reference sequence). The CDR3 runs 15 residues.

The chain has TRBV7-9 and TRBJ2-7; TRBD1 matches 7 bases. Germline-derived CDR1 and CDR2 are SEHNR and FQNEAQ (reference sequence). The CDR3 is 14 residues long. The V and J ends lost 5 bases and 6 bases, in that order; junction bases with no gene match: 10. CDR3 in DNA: TGTGCCAGCAGCCCCTCGACAGGGTTTCGCGAGCAGTACGTC. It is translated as CASSPSTGFREQYV.

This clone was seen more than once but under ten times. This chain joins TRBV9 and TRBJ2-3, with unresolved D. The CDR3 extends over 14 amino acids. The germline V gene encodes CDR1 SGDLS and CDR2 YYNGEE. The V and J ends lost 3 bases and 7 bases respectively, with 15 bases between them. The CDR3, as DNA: TGTGCCAGCAGCGCAGTTTCCTCGGGCAATACGCAGTATTTT. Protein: CASSAVSSGNTQYF. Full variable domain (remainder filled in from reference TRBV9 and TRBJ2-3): DSGVTQTPKHLITATGQRVTLRCSPRSGDLSVYWYQQSLDQGLQFLIQYYNGEERAKGNILERFSAQQFPDLHSELNLSSLELGDSALYFCASSAVSSGNTQYFGPGTRLTVL.

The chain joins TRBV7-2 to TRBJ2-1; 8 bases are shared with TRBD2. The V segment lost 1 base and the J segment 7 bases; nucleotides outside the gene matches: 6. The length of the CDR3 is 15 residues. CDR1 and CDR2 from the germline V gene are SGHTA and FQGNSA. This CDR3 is CASSLDSGARNEQFF. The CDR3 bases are TGTGCCAGCAGCTTAGATAGCGGGGCGCGGAATGAGCAGTTCTTC.

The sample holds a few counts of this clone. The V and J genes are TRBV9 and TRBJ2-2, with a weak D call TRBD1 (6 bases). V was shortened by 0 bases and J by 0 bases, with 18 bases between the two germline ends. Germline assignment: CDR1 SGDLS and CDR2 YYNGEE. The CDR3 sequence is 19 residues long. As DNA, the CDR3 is TGTGCCAGCAGCGTAGGTTTGACAGGCGATTTTACGAACACCGGGGAGCTGTTTTTT. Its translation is CASSVGLTGDFTNTGELFF.

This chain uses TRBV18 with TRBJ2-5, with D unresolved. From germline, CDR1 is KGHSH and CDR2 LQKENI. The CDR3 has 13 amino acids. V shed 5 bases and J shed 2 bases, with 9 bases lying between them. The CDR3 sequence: CASSSGVQETQYF. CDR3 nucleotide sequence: TGTGCCAGCTCATCAGGCGTGCAAGAGACCCAGTACTTC. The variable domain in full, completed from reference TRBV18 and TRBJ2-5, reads NAGVMQNPRHLVRRRGQEARLRCSPMKGHSHVYWYRQLPEEGLKFMVYLQKENIIDESGMPKERFSAEFPKEGPSILRIQQVVRGDSAAYFCASSSGVQETQYFGPGTRLLVL.

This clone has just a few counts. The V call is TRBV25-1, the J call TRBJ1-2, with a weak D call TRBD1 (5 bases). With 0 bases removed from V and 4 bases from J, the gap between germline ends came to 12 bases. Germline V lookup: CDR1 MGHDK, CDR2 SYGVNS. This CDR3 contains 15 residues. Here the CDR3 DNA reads TGTGCCAGCAGTGAATATCACGGGACCCGCTATGGCTACACCTTC. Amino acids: CASSEYHGTRYGYTF.

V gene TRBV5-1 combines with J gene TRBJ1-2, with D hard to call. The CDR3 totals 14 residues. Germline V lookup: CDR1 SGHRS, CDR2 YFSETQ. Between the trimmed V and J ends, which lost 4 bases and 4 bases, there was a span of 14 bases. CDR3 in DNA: TGCGCCAGCAGCCCTGACGGTCCGCCCTATGGCTACACCTTC. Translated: CASSPDGPPYGYTF. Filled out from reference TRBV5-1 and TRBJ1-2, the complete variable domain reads KAGVTQTPRYLIKTRGQQVTLSCSPISGHRSVSWYQQTPGQGLQFLFEYFSETQRNKGNFPGRFSGRQFSNSRSEMNVSTLELGDSALYLCASSPDGPPYGYTFGSGTRLTVV.

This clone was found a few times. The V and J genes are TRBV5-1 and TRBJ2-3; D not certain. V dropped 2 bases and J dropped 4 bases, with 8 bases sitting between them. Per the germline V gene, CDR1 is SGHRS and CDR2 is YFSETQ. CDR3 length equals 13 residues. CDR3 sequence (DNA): TGCGCCAGCAGCTTCGGATCGGCAGATACGCAGTATTTT. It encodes CASSFGSADTQYF.

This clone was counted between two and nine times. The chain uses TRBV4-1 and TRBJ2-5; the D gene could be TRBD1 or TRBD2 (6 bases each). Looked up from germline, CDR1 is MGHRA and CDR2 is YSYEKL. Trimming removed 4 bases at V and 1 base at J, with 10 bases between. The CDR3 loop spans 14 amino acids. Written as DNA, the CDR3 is TGCGCCAGCAGCCGACTAGGGGGCCAAGAGACCCAGTACTTC. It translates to CASSRLGGQETQYF.

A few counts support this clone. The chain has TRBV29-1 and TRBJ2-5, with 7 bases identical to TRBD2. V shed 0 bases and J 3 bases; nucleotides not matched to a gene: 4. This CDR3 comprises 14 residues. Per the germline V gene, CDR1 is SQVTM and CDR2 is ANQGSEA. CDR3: CSVEDLAGEETQYF. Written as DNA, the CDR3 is TGCAGCGTTGAAGATCTCGCGGGAGAAGAGACCCAGTACTTC.